This is a list of T cell receptor beta chains from one sample in a study of blood T cell repertoires in COVID-19. Profiled with immunoSEQ multiplex PCR; TCRdb holds only in-frame clones, not every one. The table records under 500,000 clones, around 89% of them present only once. Sequenced: peripheral blood. The receptors originated from a woman between 25 and 40 years old with acute or convalescent COVID-19. CDR3s include the opening cysteine and the closing phenylalanine or tryptophan. The D gene is left open where the match is weak. Where a row states a size, it is once, few, many or the class of an expanded clone; other rows omit it.

d_call j_call v_call clone_size cdr3_aa cdr3_nt
. TRBJ2-3 TRBV13 . CASSLGRTTDTQYF TGTGCCAGCAGCTTGGGGAGAACCACAGATACGCAGTATTTT
TRBD1 TRBJ1-2 TRBV25-1 . CASSGLGGAGGYTF TGTGCCAGCAGTGGCTTAGGGGGCGCTGGGGGCTACACCTTC
TRBD1 TRBJ2-1 TRBV11-2 once CASSLAGGSYNEQFF TGTGCCAGCAGCTTAGCAGGGGGCTCCTACAATGAGCAGTTCTTC
. TRBJ2-3 TRBV2 . CASSDSSSWPQYF TGTGCCAGCAGTGACTCCTCCTCTTGGCCGCAGTATTTT
TRBD1 TRBJ1-2 TRBV10-3 . CATWGTGVSYGYTF TGTGCCACTTGGGGGACAGGGGTTTCCTATGGCTACACCTTC
. TRBJ1-1 TRBV18 . CASSLYRQLGTEAFF TGTGCCAGCTCACTCTACCGACAGCTTGGAACTGAAGCTTTCTTT
. TRBJ1-3 TRBV5-1 few CASSLATAGNTIYF TGCGCCAGCAGCTTGGCGACAGCTGGAAACACCATATATTTT
. TRBJ2-1 TRBV2 . CASSESVHEQFF TGTGCCAGCAGTGAATCAGTCCATGAGCAGTTCTTC
TRBD2 TRBJ2-5 TRBV4-2 . CASSHPGGQETQYF TGTGCCAGCAGCCATCCGGGGGGCCAAGAGACCCAGTACTTC
TRBD2 TRBJ2-7 TRBV24-1 . CATSDRAGGNYYEQYF TGTGCCACCAGTGATCGGGCGGGGGGAAACTACTACGAGCAGTACTTC
. TRBJ1-1 TRBV11-2 . CASSLGSRRMNTEAFF TGTGCCAGCAGCTTAGGTTCACGGAGGATGAACACTGAAGCTTTCTTT
TRBD2 TRBJ2-2 TRBV4-2 . CASNPGTTNTGELFF TGTGCCAGCAATCCCGGGACTACTAACACCGGGGAGCTGTTTTTT
. TRBJ2-7 TRBV12-2 . CASRSTDRYDCGEQYF .
. TRBJ1-5 TRBV6-2/TRBV6-3 . CASSYSKGRPQHF TGTGCCAGCAGTTACTCGAAAGGGAGGCCCCAGCATTTT
. TRBJ2-7 TRBV6-5 . CASSATLAGASEQYF TGTGCCAGCAGCGCAACCCTCGCTGGGGCCTCCGAGCAGTACTTC
TRBD2 TRBJ2-2 TRBV5-1 . CASSTGTSGNTGELFF TGCGCCAGCAGCACAGGGACTAGCGGGAACACCGGGGAGCTGTTTTTT
. TRBJ2-7 TRBV12-3/TRBV12-4 once CASSSPRLGEQYF TGTGCCAGCAGTTCCCCCCGACTGGGCGAGCAGTACTTC
TRBD2 TRBJ2-3 TRBV7-9 . CASSLYRGGDTDTQYF TGTGCCAGCAGCTTATACCGCGGGGGGGACACAGATACGCAGTATTTT
. TRBJ2-5 TRBV2 . CASSEGLEETQYF TGTGCCAGCAGTGAAGGTCTCGAAGAGACCCAGTACTTC
TRBD1 TRBJ1-1 TRBV28 . CASSFSGGGATEAFF TGTGCCAGCAGTTTTTCCGGAGGGGGCGCCACTGAAGCTTTCTTT
TRBD1 TRBJ2-2 TRBV6-5 . CASISGTENTGELFF TGTGCCAGCATCTCCGGGACAGAGAACACCGGGGAGCTGTTTTTT
. TRBJ2-3 TRBV2 once CASSKQGPDTQYF TGTGCCAGCAGTAAACAGGGTCCAGATACGCAGTATTTT
TRBD1 TRBJ1-1 TRBV3-1/TRBV3-2 . CASSQWTGGHTEAFF TGTGCCAGCAGCCAATGGACAGGGGGGCACACTGAAGCTTTCTTT
TRBD2 TRBJ2-5 TRBV10-1 . CASKGTSECPFQETQYF TGCGCCAGCAAAGGGACTAGCGAGTGCCCATTCCAAGAGACCCAGTACTTC
. TRBJ2-5 TRBV12-3/TRBV12-4 . CASRGEETQYF TGTGCCAGTCGCGGGGAAGAGACCCAGTACTTC
TRBD2 TRBJ2-7 TRBV5-1 . CASSLNLAGRGDEQYF TGCGCCAGCAGCTTAAATCTAGCGGGGCGCGGGGATGAGCAGTACTTC
TRBD1 TRBJ1-6 TRBV6-5 . CASSYDRGDSPLHF TGTGCCAGCAGTTACGACAGGGGGGATTCACCCCTCCACTTT
. TRBJ1-5 TRBV30 . CAWSQDLGEGPQHF TGTGCCTGGAGTCAGGACCTGGGAGAAGGGCCCCAGCATTTT
. TRBJ2-3 TRBV5-1 . CASKEDRGSTDTQYF TGCGCCAGCAAAGAAGACCGGGGGAGCACAGATACGCAGTATTTT
. TRBJ1-6 TRBV30 . CASSRRGSYNSPLHF TGTGCCTCAAGCCGCAGGGGCTCCTATAATTCACCCCTCCACTTT
TRBD1 TRBJ1-2 TRBV5-1 . CASSITGGHGYTF TGCGCCAGCAGTATAACAGGGGGGCATGGCTACACCTTC
TRBD2 TRBJ2-5 TRBV15 . CATSRDFGTSGGLETQYF TGTGCCACCAGCAGAGATTTCGGGACTAGCGGGGGCCTCGAGACCCAGTACTTC
. TRBJ1-5 TRBV6-5 . CASSYSGKGNQPQHF TGTGCCAGCAGTTATTCGGGGAAAGGCAATCAGCCCCAGCATTTT
. TRBJ1-1 TRBV18 . CASSLPGGGTEAFF TGTGCCAGCTCACTGCCGGGGGGTGGGACTGAAGCTTTCTTT
TRBD1 TRBJ1-2 TRBV11-2 . CASSFKLQGVSYGYTF TGTGCCAGCAGCTTCAAGTTACAGGGGGTTTCCTATGGCTACACCTTC
. TRBJ2-1 TRBV19 . CASSKQGNEQFF TGTGCCAGTAGTAAACAGGGAAATGAGCAGTTCTTC